This T cell receptor beta chain was observed in a study of T cell clonality in common variable immunodeficiency. This clone showed up many times. Read coverage stops 3 residues before the CDR3 terminus; the germline J gene supplies the remainder. The method was immunoSEQ multiplex PCR; TCRdb's version includes in-frame clones alone and lacks a portion of them. Singletons are absent from the sample, which has about 66,000 clones. Per germline, CDR1 SGHRS and CDR2 YFSETQ. The CDR3 length is 15 residues. Trimming removed 0 bases from V and 12 bases from J; junction bases left unmatched: 8. This sequence originates from a person aged 18 to 75 in good health. The V and J genes are TRBV5-1 and TRBJ1-6; 8 bases are shared with TRBD1. The sequencing sample was made of peripheral blood mononuclear cells. The sequenced CDR3 bases are TGCGCCAGCAGCTTGGGACAGGGGCCTACTCTACCC. It yields the protein CASSLGQGPTLP. The CDR3 in its entirety is CASSLGQGPTLPLHF. The whole variable domain, filled in from reference TRBV5-1 and TRBJ1-6, reads KAGVTQTPRYLIKTRGQQVTLSCSPISGHRSVSWYQQTPGQGLQFLFEYFSETQRNKGNFPGRFSGRQFSNSRSEMNVSTLELGDSALYLCASSLGQGPTLPLHFGNGTRLTVT.